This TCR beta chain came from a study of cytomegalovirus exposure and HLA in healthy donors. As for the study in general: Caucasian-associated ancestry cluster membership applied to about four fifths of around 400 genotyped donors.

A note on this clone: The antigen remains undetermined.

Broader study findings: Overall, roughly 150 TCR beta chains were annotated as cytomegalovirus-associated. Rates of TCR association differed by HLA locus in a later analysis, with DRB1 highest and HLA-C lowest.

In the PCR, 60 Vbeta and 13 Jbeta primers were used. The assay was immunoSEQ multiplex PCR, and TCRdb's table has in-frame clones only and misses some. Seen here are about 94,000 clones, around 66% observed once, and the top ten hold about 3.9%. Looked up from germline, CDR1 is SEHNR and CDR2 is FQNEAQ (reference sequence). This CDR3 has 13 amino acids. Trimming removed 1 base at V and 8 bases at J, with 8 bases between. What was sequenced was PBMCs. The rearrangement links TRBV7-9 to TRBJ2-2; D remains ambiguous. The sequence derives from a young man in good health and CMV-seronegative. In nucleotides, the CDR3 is TGTGCCAGCAGCTTAGGAGGTGCGGGGGAGCTGTTTTTT. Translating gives CASSLGGAGELFF.